The clone carrying this T cell receptor beta chain was seen repeatedly, ten times or more. Its specificity is not known. This record comes from a study of T cell repertoires in cytomegalovirus infection. Study-level information: Evidence of both CMV infection and a matching HLA type came from public TCR beta signatures.

V shed 6 bases and J shed 6 bases, with 20 bases lying between them. Germline lookup yields CDR1 MNHNS and CDR2 SASEGT. The CDR3 is 15 amino acids. TCRdb passed the reads through MiXCR, listing each CDR3 protein once. The sample contains 700,000 to 900,000 distinct CDR3 sequences, about 27% of which appear only once. The sequencing used cultured CD8+ T cells from PBMCs, collected from culture after CMV antigen stimulation. The genes are TRBV6-1 and TRBJ1-2; a weak D match, TRBD1 (6 bases). This clonotype was sampled from a human donor in good health (CMV status not recorded). Some clones in this sample may be carry-over from other donors' samples. Here the CDR3 reads CASSQGGQTIDGYTF. DNA of the CDR3: TGTGCCAGCAGCCAGGGAGGACAGACAATCGATGGCTACACCTTC.